The clone carrying this T cell receptor (beta chain) was detected ten times or more. The data are from a study of T cell repertoires in cytomegalovirus infection. TCRdb reprocessed the reads via MiXCR and lists one record per CDR3 protein. Found here are under 200,000 distinct CDR3 sequences, nearly 9.5% of them singletons; the top ten hold around 4.4%. The V and J ends lost 1 base and 6 bases, in that order; junction bases with no gene match: 7. Germline V gene data show CDR1 as SGHTA and CDR2 as FQGNSA. The CDR3 sequence is 15 residues long. This sequence originates from a human donor in good health (CMV status not recorded). Some clones in this sample may be carry-over from other donors' samples. The chain joins TRBV7-2 to TRBJ2-7; the match to TRBD2 covers 9 bases. Specimen: PBMCs. CDR3 residues: CASSLEGLALSEQYF. The CDR3 DNA sequence: TGTGCCAGCAGCTTAGAGGGACTAGCCCTCTCCGAGCAGTACTTC.